This TCR beta chain emerged from a study of blood T cell repertoires in COVID-19. The overall study: The cDNA or gDNA used as material had been derived from T cells, B-cell-depleted T cells, or PBMCs.

V was trimmed by 4 bases and J by 3 bases, leaving 12 bases between them. This CDR3 has 15 residues. Germline-derived CDR1 and CDR2 are SNHLY and FYNNEI. Source study methods: Estimation of nucleated cell counts was performed using reference gene primer amplification. The method was immunoSEQ multiplex PCR; TCRdb's version includes in-frame clones alone and lacks a portion of them. V and J calls and clone size are as listed in that table; D and trimming were resolved from the DNA. The sample lists 300,000 or so clones, approximately 87% seen once, with 2.5% to 3% in the top ten. Sequences were obtained from peripheral blood. The receptor's source is a woman in her 30s with COVID-19, enrolled during active disease. This rearrangement joins TRBV2 to TRBJ2-2; weak D call: TRBD1 (6 bases). This CDR3 reads CASSGDGQYTGELFF. DNA of the CDR3: TGTGCCAGCAGTGGAGACGGACAGTACACCGGGGAGCTGTTTTTT.